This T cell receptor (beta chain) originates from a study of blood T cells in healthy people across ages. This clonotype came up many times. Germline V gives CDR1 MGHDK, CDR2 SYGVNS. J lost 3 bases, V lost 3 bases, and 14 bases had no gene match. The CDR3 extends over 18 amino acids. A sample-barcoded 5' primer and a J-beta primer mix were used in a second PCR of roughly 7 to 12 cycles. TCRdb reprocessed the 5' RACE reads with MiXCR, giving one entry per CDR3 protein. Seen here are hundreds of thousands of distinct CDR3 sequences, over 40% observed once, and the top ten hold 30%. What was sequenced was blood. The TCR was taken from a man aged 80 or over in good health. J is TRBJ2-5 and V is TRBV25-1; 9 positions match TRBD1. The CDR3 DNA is TGTGCCAGCAGTGATCCTACCCCGGGACAGGGAGGGGAAGAGACCCAGTACTTC. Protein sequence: CASSDPTPGQGGEETQYF.